This T cell receptor (beta chain) derives from a study of shared clonotypes between healthy human individuals. Notes on the study in general: Sample collection involved blood only; tissue repertoires are likely different. The donor pool, a small one, limited the genetic and exposure-history diversity represented.

Sequenced by immunoSEQ multiplex PCR; TCRdb stores in-frame clones only, minus some. The sample holds millions of clones, 90% to 95% seen once. This clone was seen a single time. Its antigen is unidentified. Terminally differentiated effector memory CD45RA+ cells were left out of the naive CD8 fraction, which was CD45RO-negative and positively selected for CCR7. Germline CDR1 WSHSY, CDR2 SAAADI. This CDR3 comprises 14 residues. With V trimmed by 5 bases and J by 6 bases, 9 bases remained unmatched. V usage is TRBV10-2 and J usage is TRBJ2-7; 8 bases match TRBD2. This clonotype originated in a man younger than 35 in good health. Some clones in this sample may be carry-over from other donors' samples. Sequenced material: naive CD8+ T cells from PBMCs. The CDR3 DNA sequence: TGCGCCAGCAGTCTCGGGAGGGCCTTGGTCGAGCAGTACTTC. This sequence encodes CASSLGRALVEQYF.